This T cell receptor (beta chain) originates from a study of CD4 T cells in relation to SARS-CoV-2 and coronaviruses. Across the whole study: The HLA restriction of the shared crossreactive spike epitopes was mapped.

Deep TCR-beta sequencing used DNA from uncultured naive and memory CD4+ T cells. Here immunoSEQ multiplex PCR was the method, and the copy in TCRdb shows in-frame clones only, minus some. This sample carries about 60,000 clones, roughly 93% of them seen once, and the ten largest clones take roughly 0.14%. Germline CDR1 reads MRHNA; CDR2 reads SNTAGT. Trimming removed 2 bases at V and 5 bases at J, with 4 bases between. The CDR3 totals 12 residues. Comments on this clone: Its antigen is not known.

The study's findings and limits: SARS-CoV-2-driven expansion was significantly weaker in crossreactive than monoreactive clones. The assay detects memory recall responses, not culture-primed primary responses.

Unexposed donor CD4+ T cells date from 2011-2018, before the COVID-19 pandemic. The TCR comes from a human donor in good health. The chain recombines TRBV6-4 with TRBJ2-1, with no clear D. Sequenced sample: naive CD4+ T cells from PBMCs. The subset was: naive CD4+ T cells isolated by negative enrichment. The CDR3 sequence: CASSDGNNEQFF. CDR3 DNA sequence: TGTGCCAGCAGTGACGGAAACAATGAGCAGTTCTTC.